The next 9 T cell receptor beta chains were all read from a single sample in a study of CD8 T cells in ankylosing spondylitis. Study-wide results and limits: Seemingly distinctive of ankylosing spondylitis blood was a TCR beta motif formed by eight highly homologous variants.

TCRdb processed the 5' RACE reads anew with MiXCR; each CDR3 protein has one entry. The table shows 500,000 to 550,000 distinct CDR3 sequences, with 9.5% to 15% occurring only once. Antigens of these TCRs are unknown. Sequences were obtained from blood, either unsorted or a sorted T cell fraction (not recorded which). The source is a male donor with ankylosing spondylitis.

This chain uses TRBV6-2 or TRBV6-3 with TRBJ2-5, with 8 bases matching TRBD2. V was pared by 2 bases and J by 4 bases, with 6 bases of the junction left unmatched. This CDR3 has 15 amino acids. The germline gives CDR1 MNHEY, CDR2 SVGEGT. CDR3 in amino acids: CASSYGREGGETQYF. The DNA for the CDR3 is TGTGCCAGCAGTTACGGTCGGGAGGGGGGAGAGACCCAGTACTTC.

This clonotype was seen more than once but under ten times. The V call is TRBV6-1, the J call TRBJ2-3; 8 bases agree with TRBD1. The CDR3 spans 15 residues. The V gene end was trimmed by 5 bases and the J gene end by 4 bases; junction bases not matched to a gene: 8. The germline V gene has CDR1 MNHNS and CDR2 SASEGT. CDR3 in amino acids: CASSRTGSEADTQYF. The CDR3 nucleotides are TGTGCCAGCAGTCGGACAGGGTCTGAGGCAGATACGCAGTATTTT.

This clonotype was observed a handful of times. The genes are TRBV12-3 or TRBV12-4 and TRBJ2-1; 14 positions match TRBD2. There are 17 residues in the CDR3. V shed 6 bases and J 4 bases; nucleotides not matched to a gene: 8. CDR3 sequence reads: CASRPTSGRAGYNEQFF. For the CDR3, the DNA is TGTGCCAGCAGGCCGACTAGCGGGAGGGCAGGTTACAATGAGCAGTTCTTC.

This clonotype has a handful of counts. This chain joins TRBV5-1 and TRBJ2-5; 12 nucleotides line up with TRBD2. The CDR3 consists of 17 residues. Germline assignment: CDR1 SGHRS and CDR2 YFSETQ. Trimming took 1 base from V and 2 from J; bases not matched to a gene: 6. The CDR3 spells CASSLFASGREQETQYF. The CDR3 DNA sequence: TGCGCCAGCAGCTTGTTTGCTAGCGGGAGGGAGCAAGAGACCCAGTACTTC.

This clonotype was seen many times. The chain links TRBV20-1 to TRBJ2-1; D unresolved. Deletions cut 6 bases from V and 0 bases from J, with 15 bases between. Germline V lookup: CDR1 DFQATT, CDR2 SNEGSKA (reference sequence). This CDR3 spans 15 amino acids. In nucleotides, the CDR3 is TGCAGTGCCCCCACGACCAGCAGCTCCTACAATGAGCAGTTCTTC. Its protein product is CSAPTTSSSYNEQFF.

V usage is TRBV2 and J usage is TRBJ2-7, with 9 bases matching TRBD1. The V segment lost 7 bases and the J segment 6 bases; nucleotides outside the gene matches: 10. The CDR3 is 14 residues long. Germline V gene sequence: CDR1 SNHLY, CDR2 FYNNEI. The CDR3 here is CASKNRGLNSEQYV. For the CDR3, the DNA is TGTGCCAGCAAGAACAGGGGGCTTAATAGCGAGCAGTACGTC.

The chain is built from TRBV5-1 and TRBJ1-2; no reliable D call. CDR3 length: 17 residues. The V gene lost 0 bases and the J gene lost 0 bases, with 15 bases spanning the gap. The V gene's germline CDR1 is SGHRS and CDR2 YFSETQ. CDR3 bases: TGCGCCAGCAGCTTGGATCATGGGCCACCATCTAACTATGGCTACACCTTC. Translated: CASSLDHGPPSNYGYTF.

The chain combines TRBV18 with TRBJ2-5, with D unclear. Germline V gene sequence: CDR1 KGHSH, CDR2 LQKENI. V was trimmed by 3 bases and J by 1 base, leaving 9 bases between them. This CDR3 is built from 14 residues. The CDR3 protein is CASSPPETQETQYF. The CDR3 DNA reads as TGTGCCAGCTCACCCCCCGAGACCCAAGAGACCCAGTACTTC.

In DNA, the CDR3 is TGTGCCAGCAGCCATCTCCTCCCGGGACAGCAAGAGACCCAGTACTTC. Amino acids: CASSHLLPGQQETQYF. This chain links TRBV7-2 with TRBJ2-5, with 7 bases identical to TRBD1. The CDR3 runs 16 residues. CDR1 and CDR2 (germline): SGHTA, FQGNSA. V lost 5 bases, J lost 2 bases, and 11 bases stayed unmatched. Using reference TRBV7-2 and TRBJ2-5 for the parts outside the CDR3, the full variable domain is GAGVSQSPSNKVTEKGKDVELRCDPISGHTALYWYRQSLGQGLEFLIYFQGNSAPDKSGLPSDRFSAERTGGSVSTLTIQRTQQEDSAVYLCASSHLLPGQQETQYFGPGTRLLVL.